The subject of this entry is one TCR beta chain. The data are from a study of blood T cells in healthy people across ages. Individuals who donated were healthy Caucasians from Russia aged roughly 6 to 90. Primed by a sample-barcoded 5' primer and a J-beta primer mix, a second PCR proceeded for 7 to 11 cycles. Each cDNA molecule, via a template-switch adaptor with 12 random nucleotides, was tagged. Every sample gave at least 2.5 million paired-end reads containing CDR3. TCRdb fed the 5' RACE reads into MiXCR, producing one record per CDR3 protein. This sample has around 1,700,000 distinct CDR3 sequences, with about 30% found just once. The sequenced sample was blood. The source is a woman younger than 45 in good health.

CDR3 loop: CASSGSRVNTGELFF. The CDR3 nucleotides are TGTGCCAGCAGCGGAAGCAGGGTCAACACCGGGGAGCTGTTTTTT. The chain recombines TRBV7-2 with TRBJ2-2; tentative D call: TRBD1 (5 bases). Trimming shortened V by 5 bases and J by 2 bases, and 12 bases separated the two germline ends. CDR3 length equals 15 residues. Per germline, CDR1 SGHTA and CDR2 FQGNSA.